Detailed here is one TCR beta chain. The sample belongs to a study of shared clonotypes between healthy human individuals. On the study more broadly: With ages of 18 to 49, the donors were a couple of women and a few men.

The germline gives CDR1 MNHNS, CDR2 SASEGT. The CDR3 has 14 residues. V lost 4 bases and J lost 2, with 11 bases in between. The authors distributed each subset's genomic DNA evenly over several immunoSEQ plates. The sequenced material, unsorted PBMC DNA, was run on ten immunoSEQ deep assay plates. Measured with immunoSEQ multiplex PCR; TCRdb has only the in-frame clones, and not every one. The repertoire holds around 510,000 clones, with roughly four fifths as singletons. V and J are TRBV6-1 and TRBJ2-5, with D perhaps being TRBD1 or TRBD2 (6 bases each). This sequence was found in a woman aged 40 to 50 in good health. Some clones in this sample may be carry-over from other donors' samples. Sample: PBMCs. CDR3 protein: CASSVQGGQETQYF. The DNA for the CDR3 is TGTGCCAGCAGTGTACAGGGAGGACAAGAGACCCAGTACTTC.